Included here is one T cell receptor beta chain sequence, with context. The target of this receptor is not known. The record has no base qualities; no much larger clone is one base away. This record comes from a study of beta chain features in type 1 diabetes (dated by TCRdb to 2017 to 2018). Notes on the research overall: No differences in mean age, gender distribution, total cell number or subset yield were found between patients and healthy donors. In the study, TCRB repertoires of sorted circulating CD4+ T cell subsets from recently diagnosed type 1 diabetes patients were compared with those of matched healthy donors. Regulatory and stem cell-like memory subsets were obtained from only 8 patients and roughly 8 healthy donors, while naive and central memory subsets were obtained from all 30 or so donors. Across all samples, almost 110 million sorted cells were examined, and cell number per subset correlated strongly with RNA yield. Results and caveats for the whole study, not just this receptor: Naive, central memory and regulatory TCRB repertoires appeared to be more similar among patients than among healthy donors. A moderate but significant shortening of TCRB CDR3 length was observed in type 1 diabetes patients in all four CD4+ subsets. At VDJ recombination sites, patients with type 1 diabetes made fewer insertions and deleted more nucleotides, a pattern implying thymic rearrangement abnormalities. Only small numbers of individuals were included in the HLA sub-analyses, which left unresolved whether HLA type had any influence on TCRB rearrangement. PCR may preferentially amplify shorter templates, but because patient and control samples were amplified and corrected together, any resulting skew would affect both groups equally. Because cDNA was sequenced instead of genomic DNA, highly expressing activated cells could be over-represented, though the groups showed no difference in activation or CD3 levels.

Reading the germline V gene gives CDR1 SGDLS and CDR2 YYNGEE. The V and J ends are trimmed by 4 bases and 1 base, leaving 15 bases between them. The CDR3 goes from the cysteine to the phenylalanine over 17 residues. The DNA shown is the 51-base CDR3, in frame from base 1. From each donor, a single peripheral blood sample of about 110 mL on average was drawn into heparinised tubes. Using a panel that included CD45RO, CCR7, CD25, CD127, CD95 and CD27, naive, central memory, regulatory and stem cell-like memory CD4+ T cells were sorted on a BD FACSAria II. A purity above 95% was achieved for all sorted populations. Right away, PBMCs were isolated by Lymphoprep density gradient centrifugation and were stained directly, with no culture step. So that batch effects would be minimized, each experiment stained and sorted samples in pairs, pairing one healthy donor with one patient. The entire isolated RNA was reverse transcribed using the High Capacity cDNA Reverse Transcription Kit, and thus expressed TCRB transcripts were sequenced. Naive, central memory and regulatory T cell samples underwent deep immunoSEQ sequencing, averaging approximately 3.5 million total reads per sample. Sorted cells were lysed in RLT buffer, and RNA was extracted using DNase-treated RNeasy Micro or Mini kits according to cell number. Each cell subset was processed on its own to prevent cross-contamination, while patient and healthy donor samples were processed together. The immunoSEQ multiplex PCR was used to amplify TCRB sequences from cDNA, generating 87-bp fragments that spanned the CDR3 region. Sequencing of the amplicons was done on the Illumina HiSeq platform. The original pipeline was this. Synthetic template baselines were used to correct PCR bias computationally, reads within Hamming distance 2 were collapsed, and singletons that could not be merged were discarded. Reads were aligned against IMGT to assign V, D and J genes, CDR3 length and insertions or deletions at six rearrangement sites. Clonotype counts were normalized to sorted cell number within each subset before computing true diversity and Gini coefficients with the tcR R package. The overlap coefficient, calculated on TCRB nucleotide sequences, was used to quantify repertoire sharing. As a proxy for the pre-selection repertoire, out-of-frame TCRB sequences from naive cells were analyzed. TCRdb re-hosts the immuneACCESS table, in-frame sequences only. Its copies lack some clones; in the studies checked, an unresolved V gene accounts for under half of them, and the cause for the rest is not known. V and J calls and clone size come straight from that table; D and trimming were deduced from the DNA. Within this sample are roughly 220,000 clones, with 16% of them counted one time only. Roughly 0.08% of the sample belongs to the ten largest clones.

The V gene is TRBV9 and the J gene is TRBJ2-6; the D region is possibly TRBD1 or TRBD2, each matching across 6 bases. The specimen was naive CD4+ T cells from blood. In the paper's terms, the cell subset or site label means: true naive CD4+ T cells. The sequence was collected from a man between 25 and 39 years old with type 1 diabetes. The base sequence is TGTGCCAGCAGCCCCCGGGGGCAGGGTTCTGGGGCCAACGTCCTGACTTTC. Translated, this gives CASSPRGQGSGANVLTF.